These 10 T cell receptor beta chains originate from one sample sequenced in a study of OX40 agonist ivuxolimab in advanced cancers. Measured with immunoSEQ multiplex PCR; TCRdb has only the in-frame clones, and not every one. The sample carries some 72,000 clones, roughly 92% recorded once. The sequences come from CD4+ or CD8+ T cells sorted from blood, collected in a trial of the OX40 agonist ivuxolimab. These receptors originate from an adult with an advanced solid tumor such as melanoma, head and neck, liver or kidney cancer.

The J gene is TRBJ2-1, the V gene TRBV10-3; 9 nucleotides match TRBD1. Per the germline V gene, CDR1 is ENHRY and CDR2 is SYGVKD. This CDR3 contains 16 residues. The junction had 7 bases not matched to a gene; V was cut back by 0 bases and J by 7 bases. CDR3 DNA sequence: TGTGCCATCAGTGAGTCGGAACAGGGGGCTAGGAATGAGCAGTTCTTC. Protein: CAISESEQGARNEQFF.

This chain uses TRBV27 with TRBJ2-5, with no clear D. Germline V CDR1 and CDR2: MNHEY, SMNVEV (reference sequence). The V and J ends lost 5 bases and 0 bases respectively, with 10 bases between them. CDR3 length: 14 amino acids. CDR3 DNA sequence: TGTGCCAGCAGTCCTTTAGGGTACCAAGAGACCCAGTACTTC. Protein: CASSPLGYQETQYF.

The genes are TRBV18 and TRBJ1-5; D is unresolved. V lost 6 bases and J 2 bases, leaving 17 bases between the germline ends. This CDR3 region has 16 residues. Per the germline V gene, CDR1 is KGHSH and CDR2 is LQKENI. CDR3 sequence (DNA): TGTGCCAGCTCCCTCGGGTCCTCTAGAGGCAATCAGCCCCAGCATTTT. Protein: CASSLGSSRGNQPQHF.

The V call is TRBV29-1, the J call TRBJ1-5, with D possibly being TRBD1 (6 bases). The germline gives CDR1 SQVTM, CDR2 ANQGSEA. The CDR3 is 14 residues long. Trimming took off 6 bases at V and 3 bases at J, with 15 bases between the two ends. CDR3 DNA: TGCAGCGTCGTGGAGGGACACCTCAATCAGCCCCAGCATTTT. It translates to CSVVEGHLNQPQHF.

J is TRBJ1-5 and V is TRBV30, with TRBD1 identical over 8 bases. The CDR3 length is 15 residues. Trimming at V came to 2 bases and at J to 4 bases, leaving 7 bases not matched to a gene. From germline, CDR1 is GTSNPN and CDR2 SVGIG (reference sequence). CDR3 residues: CAWSPNTGGNQPQHF. The CDR3 bases are TGTGCCTGGAGTCCAAATACAGGGGGAAATCAGCCCCAGCATTTT.

This clone was seen a single time. The chain carries TRBV23-1 and TRBJ2-7; 7 bases map to TRBD2. TRBV23-1 is marked as an open reading frame, function uncertain. The CDR3 runs to 20 residues. J gave up 3 bases and V 6 bases, and 26 bases lay outside the gene matches. The CDR3 loop is CASRHPRGGAIPNPLYEQYF. DNA of the CDR3: TGCGCCAGCAGACATCCTCGGGGAGGGGCCATACCTAATCCTCTCTACGAGCAGTACTTC.

The rearrangement links TRBV5-1 to TRBJ1-4; TRBD1 aligns across 7 bases. Germline-derived CDR1 and CDR2 are SGHRS and YFSETQ. The CDR3 loop spans 15 amino acids. Trimming at V came to 0 bases and at J to 8 bases, leaving 7 bases not matched to a gene. DNA of the CDR3: TGCGCCAGCAGCTTGGGGGCAGGGGGGGCCGAAAAACTGTTTTTT. Encoded protein: CASSLGAGGAEKLFF.

In DNA form, the CDR3 reads TGTGCCAGCAGCTTCGACAAAAGAGGGTACACTGAAGCTTTCTTT. It yields the protein CASSFDKRGYTEAFF. The rearrangement uses TRBV11-2 and TRBJ1-1; D is uncertain. Germline V CDR1 and CDR2: SGHAT, FQNNGV. The CDR3 length is 15 residues. V shed 3 bases and J shed 3 bases, with 14 bases lying between them. Complete variable domain (other parts from reference TRBV11-2 and TRBJ1-1): EAGVAQSPRYKIIEKRQSVAFWCNPISGHATLYWYQQILGQGPKLLIQFQNNGVVDDSQLPKDRFSAERLKGVDSTLKIQPAKLEDSAVYLCASSFDKRGYTEAFFGQGTRLTVV.

The chain carries TRBV15 and TRBJ2-7, with a tentative D call TRBD2 (6 bases). This CDR3 spans 16 amino acids. V lost 1 base and J lost 3, with 16 bases in between. Germline assignment: CDR1 LNHNV and CDR2 YYDKDF (reference sequence). The CDR3 region has the DNA TGTGCCACCAGCAGAGTCGGGGCAGGGAGGCTCTACGAGCAGTACTTC. It is translated as CATSRVGAGRLYEQYF.

J is TRBJ1-3 and V is TRBV6-1, with 8 bases identical to TRBD1. Germline values: CDR1 MNHNS, CDR2 SASEGT. V shed 4 bases and J 0 bases; nucleotides not matched to a gene: 8. This CDR3 region has 17 residues. CDR3 residues: CASSVRTGFFSGNTIYF. The CDR3 DNA follows: TGTGCCAGCAGTGTAAGGACAGGGTTCTTCTCTGGAAACACCATATATTTT.